This TCR beta chain emerged from a study of blood T cell repertoires in COVID-19. This CDR3 contains 14 residues. The J segment lost 6 bases and the V segment lost 1 base, leaving 3 bases of the junction unmatched. Germline V gene sequence: CDR1 GTSNPN, CDR2 SVGIG (reference sequence). As originally analysed: Nucleated cell counts were estimated from reference gene primer amplification. The method was immunoSEQ multiplex PCR; TCRdb's version includes in-frame clones alone and lacks a portion of them. D and trimming come from the DNA, and the V and J calls and clone size come from that table. In the table there are approximately 110,000 clones, about 85% of which are singletons.

Sequenced: peripheral blood. This chain connects TRBV30 to TRBJ1-5, with TRBD1 matching over 10 bases. The sequence was obtained from a human donor in a cohort sampled during active COVID-19. CDR3 residues: CAWSATGGTQPQHF. CDR3 DNA: TGTGCCTGGAGTGCGACAGGGGGCACTCAGCCCCAGCATTTT.